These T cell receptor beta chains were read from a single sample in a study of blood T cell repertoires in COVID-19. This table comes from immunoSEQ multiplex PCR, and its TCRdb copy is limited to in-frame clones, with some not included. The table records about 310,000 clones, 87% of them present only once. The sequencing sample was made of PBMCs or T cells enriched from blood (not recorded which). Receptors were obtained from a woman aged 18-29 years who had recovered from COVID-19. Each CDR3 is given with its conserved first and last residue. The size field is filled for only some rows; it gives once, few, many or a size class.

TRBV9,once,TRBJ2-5,CASSVLPGLAGKQETQYF
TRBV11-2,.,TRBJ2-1,CASSSLKAYSGSSYNEQFF
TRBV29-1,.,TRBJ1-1,CSAKSGQVNTEAFF
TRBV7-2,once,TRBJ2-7,CASSPDGSQAFYEQYF
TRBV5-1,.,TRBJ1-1,CASTGGASTEAFF
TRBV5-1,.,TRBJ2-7,CASSQGTGGFYEQYF
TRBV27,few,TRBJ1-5,CASSPMAGAQPQHF
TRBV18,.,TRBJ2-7,CASLADSGSGYEQYF
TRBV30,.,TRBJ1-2,CAWSLTGTLSWGYTF
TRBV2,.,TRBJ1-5,CASSGGDSNQPQHF
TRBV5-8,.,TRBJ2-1,CASSSGLAGAKQFF
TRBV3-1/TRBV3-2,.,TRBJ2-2,CASSPSTGELFF
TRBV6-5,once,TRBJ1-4,CASSYDRNEKLFF
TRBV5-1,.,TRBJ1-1,CASSLTTGATEAFF
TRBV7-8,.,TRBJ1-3,CASSDQTYSGNTIYF
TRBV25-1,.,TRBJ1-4,CASSERGVSEKLFF
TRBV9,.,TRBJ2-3,CASSVAGPDTDTQYF
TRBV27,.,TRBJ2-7,CASSFAGAYEQYF
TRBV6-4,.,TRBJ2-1,CASKTRGGANEQFF
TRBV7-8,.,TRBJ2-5,CASSSAGETQYF
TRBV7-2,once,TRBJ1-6,CASSLNGLPPLHF
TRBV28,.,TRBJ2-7,CASMQGSGEQYF
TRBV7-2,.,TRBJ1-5,CASSLILGGVGNQPQHF
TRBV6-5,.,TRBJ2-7,CASGGTSSYEQYF
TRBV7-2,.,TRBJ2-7,CASSHPGGEQYF
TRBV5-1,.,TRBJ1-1,CASSLFRDSNTEAFF
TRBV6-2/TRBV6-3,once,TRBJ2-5,CASSPVAGLGETQYF
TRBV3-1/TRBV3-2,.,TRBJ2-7,CASSQGGTGSISYEQYF
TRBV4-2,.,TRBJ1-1,CASKQGEGTEAFF
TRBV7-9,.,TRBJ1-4,CASSTGTGHEKLFF
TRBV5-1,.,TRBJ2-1,CASSQDRYNEQFF
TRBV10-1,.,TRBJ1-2,CASTDRAGLGGYTF
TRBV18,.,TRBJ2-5,CASSPHPGQQETQYF
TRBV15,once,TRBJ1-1,CATSRDRGHSEAFF
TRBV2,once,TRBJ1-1,CASSRQGPNTEAFF
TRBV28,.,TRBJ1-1,CASGLTGGLKVNTEAFF
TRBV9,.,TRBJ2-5,CASRRSGGALETQYF
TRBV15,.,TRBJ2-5,CATSRHDKEETQYF
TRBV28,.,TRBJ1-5,CASSRGRQPQHF
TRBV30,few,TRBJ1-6,CAWSSGASGSPLHF
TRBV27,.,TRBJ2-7,CASSTPEGLLYEQYF
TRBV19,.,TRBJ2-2,CASKEGAHVLGDTGELFF
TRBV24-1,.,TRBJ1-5,CATSSTATGPSNQPQHF
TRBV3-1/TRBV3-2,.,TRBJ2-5,CASSQDTARSETQYF
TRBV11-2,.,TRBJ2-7,CASSLAAGEYEQYF